This entry lists 16 T cell receptor beta chains sequenced from one sample in a study of blood T cell repertoires in COVID-19 (dated by TCRdb to 2018 to 2021). Libraries were made using the immunoSEQ multiplex PCR assay. TCRdb stores this immuneACCESS table with in-frame sequences only. Part of the clones is absent; in the studies checked, under half of the shortfall reflects unresolved V genes, and no reason is known for the rest. The sample profile shows about 220,000 clones; 85% of them were found once. The ten largest clones represent 2.9% of the sample. Material for sequencing was peripheral blood. Every receptor here comes from a man aged 45-60 years who had recovered from COVID-19.

The rearrangement joins TRBV28 to TRBJ2-7; 8 bases are a match to TRBD2. In germline, CDR1 is MDHEN, CDR2 SYDVKM. V shed 5 bases, J shed 0 bases, and the junction held 15 bases outside the gene matches. This CDR3 comprises 18 residues. DNA for the CDR3: TGTGCCAGCAGTCCCCGCTCGGATAGCGGGAACCCCTCCTACGAGCAGTACTTC. It codes for CASSPRSDSGNPSYEQYF.

V gene TRBV2 combines with J gene TRBJ2-2; TRBD2 agrees at 10 bases. V gave up 6 bases and J gave up 3 bases; unmatched junction bases: 4. Germline CDR1 reads SNHLY; CDR2 reads FYNNEI. The CDR3 totals 15 residues. The CDR3 region is CASRQLAGDTGELFF. The CDR3 region has the DNA TGTGCCAGCAGGCAGCTAGCGGGAGACACCGGGGAGCTGTTTTTT. The full variable domain, rest sourced from reference TRBV2 and TRBJ2-2, is EPEVTQTPSHQVTQMGQEVILRCVPISNHLYFYWYRQILGQKVEFLVSFYNNEISEKSEIFDDQFSVERPDGSNFTLKIRSTKLEDSAMYFCASRQLAGDTGELFFGEGSRLTVL.

CDR3 nucleotides: TGTGCCAGCAGCCTAACTAGCGGCACAGATACGCAGTATTTT. Its protein product is CASSLTSGTDTQYF. V and J are TRBV7-9 and TRBJ2-3; 7 bases are shared with TRBD2. With 5 bases clipped from V and 1 base from J, the junction kept 3 bases outside the gene matches. The germline CDR1 and CDR2 sequences are SEHNR and FQNEAQ (reference sequence). CDR3 length equals 14 residues.

CDR3 region: CASSQGTGHGGELFF. CDR3 in DNA: TGCGCCAGCAGCCAGGGGACAGGACACGGCGGGGAGCTGTTTTTT. J is TRBJ2-2 and V is TRBV5-1; 8 bases agree with TRBD1. The CDR3 is made up of 15 amino acids. The germline CDR1 and CDR2 sequences are SGHRS and YFSETQ. V shed 4 bases and J 7 bases; nucleotides not matched to a gene: 9. The variable domain in full, with the rest retrieved from reference TRBV5-1 and TRBJ2-2, is KAGVTQTPRYLIKTRGQQVTLSCSPISGHRSVSWYQQTPGQGLQFLFEYFSETQRNKGNFPGRFSGRQFSNSRSEMNVSTLELGDSALYLCASSQGTGHGGELFFGEGSRLTVL.

J is TRBJ2-5 and V is TRBV5-4; weak D call: TRBD2 (6 bases). The CDR3 spans 14 residues. Germline CDR1 SGHNT, CDR2 YYREEE (reference sequence). Trimming left V 2 bases short and J 5 bases short, with 13 bases between. This chain's CDR3 is CASSFRREAETQYF. The CDR3 DNA reads as TGTGCCAGCAGCTTCCGGCGGGAAGCGGAGACCCAGTACTTC. Full variable domain (outside the CDR3, taken from reference TRBV5-4 and TRBJ2-5): ETGVTQSPTHLIKTRGQQVTLRCSSQSGHNTVSWYQQALGQGPQFIFQYYREEENGRGNFPPRFSGLQFPNYSSELNVNALELDDSALYLCASSFRREAETQYFGPGTRLLVL.

This chain links TRBV28 with TRBJ1-6; 7 bases are a match to TRBD1. The CDR3 has 15 amino acids. Germline trimming cut 5 bases from V and 7 bases from J; bases unmatched to any gene: 8. CDR1 and CDR2 from the germline V gene are MDHEN and SYDVKM. CDR3 sequence (DNA): TGTGCCAGCAGTGTAGCCGGGACAGCAAATTCACCCCTCCACTTT. This sequence encodes CASSVAGTANSPLHF.

The V gene is TRBV7-9, the J gene TRBJ1-2; maybe TRBD1 (6 bases). CDR3 length: 19 amino acids. Germline CDR1 and CDR2: SEHNR and FQNEAQ (reference sequence). V lost 6 bases and J 0 bases, leaving 26 bases between the germline ends. DNA of the CDR3: TGTGCCAGCAGTCCACGCGCCTCCAAAGGGGGGGGAGCTAACTATGGCTACACCTTC. Translated, it gives CASSPRASKGGGANYGYTF.

The chain carries TRBV5-5 and TRBJ1-6, with TRBD1 matching 9 bases. V shed 3 bases, J shed 10 bases, and the junction held 5 bases outside the gene matches. CDR3 length equals 14 residues. Germline assignment: CDR1 SGHKS and CDR2 YYEKEE (reference sequence). CDR3 residues: CASSSPDRGSPLHF. In nucleotides, the CDR3 is TGTGCCAGCAGCTCGCCGGACAGGGGCTCACCCCTCCACTTT.

The chain uses TRBV28 and TRBJ1-5; 8 nucleotides align to TRBD1. The CDR3 spans 14 residues. The V gene's germline CDR1 is MDHEN and CDR2 SYDVKM. Trimming removed 5 bases from V and 5 bases from J; junction bases left unmatched: 5. The CDR3 DNA is TGTGCCAGCAGTACAGGGGGACCATATCAGCCCCAGCATTTT. Encoded protein: CASSTGGPYQPQHF.

This clone was recorded only once. The J gene is TRBJ2-7, the V gene TRBV27; 7 bases match TRBD1. The V and J ends lost 6 bases and 3 bases, in that order; junction bases with no gene match: 8. The CDR3 has 14 residues. Germline V lookup: CDR1 MNHEY, CDR2 SMNVEV (reference sequence). In DNA form, the CDR3 reads TGTGCCAGCAGCATCGGGGACAGCCTCTACGAGCAGTACTTC. It yields the protein CASSIGDSLYEQYF.

The chain carries TRBV7-2 and TRBJ1-1, with 12 bases that match TRBD1. The germline V gene encodes CDR1 SGHTA and CDR2 FQGNSA. The CDR3 extends over 16 amino acids. V was clipped by 1 base and J by 4 bases; unmatched bases: 4. The CDR3 loop is CASSLGGQGASTEAFF. DNA of the CDR3: TGTGCCAGCAGCTTAGGGGGACAGGGGGCGAGCACTGAAGCTTTCTTT.

This chain uses TRBV9 with TRBJ2-2; D is undetermined. V lost 4 bases, J lost 2 bases, and 12 bases lay in between. The CDR3 length is 15 residues. Germline V gene lookup returns CDR1 SGDLS and CDR2 YYNGEE. For the CDR3, the DNA is TGTGCCAGCAGCCCAGGCGTAGTAAACACCGGGGAGCTGTTTTTT. Translating it yields CASSPGVVNTGELFF.

The sample holds a few counts of this clone. J is TRBJ2-7 and V is TRBV27, with TRBD1 as a possible D gene (5 bases). The germline gives CDR1 MNHEY, CDR2 SMNVEV (reference sequence). The CDR3 is made up of 15 amino acids. V lost 5 bases, J lost 0 bases, and 14 bases lay in between. The CDR3 nucleotides are TGTGCCAGCAGTCCCCAGGGTACTTACTCCTACGAGCAGTACTTC. Its translation is CASSPQGTYSYEQYF.

This clone was counted between two and nine times. The V gene is TRBV4-2, the J gene TRBJ2-2; 10 bases fit TRBD1. The trim removed 3 bases at V and 8 bases at J, leaving 12 bases unmatched. The germline V gene encodes CDR1 LGHNA and CDR2 YNFKEQ. This CDR3 has 17 amino acids. The DNA of the CDR3 is TGTGCCAGCAGCCAGGGGGCGGGACAGGGGAACCCAGGGGAGCTGTTTTTT. Translated: CASSQGAGQGNPGELFF.

The CDR3 reads CASSPSAGGETQYF. The CDR3 bases are TGTGCCAGCTCACCATCGGCTGGAGGAGAGACCCAGTACTTC. V and J are TRBV18 and TRBJ2-5, with a weak D call TRBD2 (5 bases). The CDR3 loop spans 14 amino acids. The V end lost 2 bases, the J end lost 4 bases, and 11 bases lay between the germline ends. Germline V gene data show CDR1 as KGHSH and CDR2 as LQKENI.

This sequence joins TRBV27 and TRBJ2-3; D is uncertain. CDR1 is MNHEY and CDR2 is SMNVEV in the germline V gene (reference sequence). CDR3 length: 14 residues. Trimming pared 8 bases from V and 2 bases from J, leaving 14 bases between. The CDR3 bases are TGTGCCAGCGGGTTGACTGTTCTCACAGATACGCAGTATTTT. This translates into CASGLTVLTDTQYF.